This T cell receptor (beta chain) was observed in a study of blood T cell repertoires in COVID-19 (dated by TCRdb to the early 2020s). Context from the whole study: The collaborator samples originated in the United States, Italy and Spain and spanned the acute and convalescent phases of COVID-19. A freely available public database, intended as a resource for researchers studying the immune response to SARS-CoV-2, is where the repertoires were released. Samples were obtained from the ongoing ImmuneRACE study (first 160 participants) and from some 1,300 subjects provided by 6 global collaborators. Where available, HLA class I and class II types were obtained from metadata supplied by the sample provider rather than from assay-based typing. The prospective study material was composed of cDNA or gDNA derived from T cells, B-cell-depleted T cells, or PBMCs. Deeply sampled blood TCRbeta repertoires from subjects exposed to, actively infected with, or recovered from COVID-19 were included in the dataset. A de-identified subject ID, COVID-19 status, age in years and sex were almost always included in the sample metadata.

TCRbeta CDR3 regions were amplified from genomic DNA using the immunoSEQ Assay, a bias-controlled multiplex PCR. On the authors' methods: The number of nucleated cells in each sample was estimated by amplification of reference gene primers within the assay. Sequence reads were collapsed and filtered to measure the absolute abundance of every unique TCRbeta CDR3 rearrangement. For each sample, productive Simpson clonality was calculated as the square root of Simpson's diversity index across productive rearrangements. In TCRdb, the immuneACCESS table is reduced to in-frame sequences with V and J assigned. These tables do not hold every clone; where another copy was compared, an unresolved V gene accounts for under half, and the others remain unexplained. The V and J calls and the clone size are those of that table, but D and trimming were determined from the DNA. The sample table contains around 97,000 clones; only one count was recorded for around 90% of them. The ten top clones hold around 3.7% of the sample.

A word on this clone: Its antigen specificity is not known. Base qualities are not at hand, and no much larger clone is one base apart.

Collaborating institutions collected whole blood in K2EDTA tubes following their own protocols. For TCRbeta analysis, collaborators shipped samples in one of three forms: frozen whole blood, isolated PBMCs, or DNA extracted from either of those sample types. Overall results and qualifications from the work: The quantity of clinical and demographic metadata differed by source and by participant and was supplied without curation.

The material sequenced was peripheral blood. The clonotype was recovered from a woman in her sixties with acute or convalescent COVID-19.

Here is the DNA: TGTGCCAGCAGCGATGTTCAGGGGGATGGCTACACCTTC. Translated, it gives CASSDVQGDGYTF. The rearrangement joined TRBV5-4 to TRBJ1-2, with 7 central nucleotides matching TRBD1. The CDR3 holds 13 amino acids from the cysteine to the phenylalanine. Only CDR3 DNA is held: 39 bases, read in frame from base 1. Via the germline V gene (reference sequence), CDR1 is SGHNT and CDR2 YYREEE. The germline V and J ends show losses of 4 bases and 6 bases respectively, and no gene match explains 6 bases of the junction.